The TCR beta chain under discussion was sequenced for a study of T cell responses to AZD1222 COVID-19 vaccine. Study-level points and caveats: Baseline serology detected seropositivity in only a handful of AZD1222 recipients.

Profiling relied on immunoSEQ multiplex PCR, and the TCRdb table lists in-frame clones only, not all of them. This sample has roughly 110,000 clones; roughly 92% occur once, and the top ten carry approximately 4.5%. CDR1 LGHDT and CDR2 YNNKEL come from the germline V gene (reference sequence). The CDR3 loop spans 16 amino acids. Trimming shortened V by 4 bases and J by 1 base, and 15 bases separated the two germline ends. Notes on this clone: The antigen remains unidentified.

This receptor was obtained from an adult in good health. The chain is built from TRBV3-1 (or the pseudogene TRBV3-2) and TRBJ2-3; D is perhaps TRBD2 (7 bases). The starting material was peripheral blood, obtained on day 0 of AZD1222 vaccination. CDR3 nucleotide sequence: TGTGCCAGCAGCCTAAGGGCGGGGGCTCGCACAGATACGCAGTATTTT. Its translation: CASSLRAGARTDTQYF.